A selection of T cell receptor gamma chains follows, all from one sample in a study of Vδ1+ human thymocytes. TCRdb called clones from the multiplex PCR reads again using CATT. This sample yields 25,000 to 35,000 gamma-chain clones, of which around 18% are seen a single time; 1.8% belongs to the top ten. Sequences were obtained from Vdelta1+ gamma-delta thymocytes from the thymus. These receptors all come from a boy in the first two years of life who had congenital heart surgery. Both conserved end residues are part of each CDR3. Clone size, where shown, is once, few, many, or a class for clones that have expanded.

v_call: TRGV8; clone_size: NA; cdr3_length: 16; j_call: TRGJ1/TRGJ2; cdr3_nt: TGTGCCACCTGGGATAGTAGAAACCGTAGCGATTATAAGAAACTCTTT; cdr3_aa: CATWDSRNRSDYKKLF
v_call: TRGV5; clone_size: medium-sized; cdr3_length: 13; j_call: TRGJ1/TRGJ2; cdr3_nt: TGTGCCACCTGGGACAGGCCGAATTATAAGAAACTCTTT; cdr3_aa: CATWDRPNYKKLF
v_call: TRGV3; clone_size: NA; cdr3_length: 16; j_call: TRGJP2; cdr3_nt: TGTGCCACCTGGGACAGGGCCGGGGGTAGTGATTGGATCAAGACGTTT; cdr3_aa: CATWDRAGGSDWIKTF
v_call: TRGV2; clone_size: NA; cdr3_length: 12; j_call: TRGJ1/TRGJ2; cdr3_nt: TGTGCCACCTGGGAGGGGTATATGAAGAAACTCTTT; cdr3_aa: CATWEGYMKKLF
v_call: TRGV3; clone_size: NA; cdr3_length: 12; j_call: TRGJ1/TRGJ2; cdr3_nt: TGTGCCACCTGGGACAGGCGGTACTCGAAACTCTTT; cdr3_aa: CATWDRRYSKLF
v_call: TRGV4; clone_size: NA; cdr3_length: 10; j_call: TRGJ1/TRGJ2; cdr3_nt: TGTGCCACCCGATGTAGGGGGAAACTCTTT; cdr3_aa: CATRCRGKLF
v_call: TRGV4; clone_size: NA; cdr3_length: 12; j_call: TRGJ1/TRGJ2; cdr3_nt: TGTGCCACCTGGGATGGGCGGTGGGAGAAACTCTTT; cdr3_aa: CATWDGRWEKLF
v_call: TRGV4; clone_size: few; cdr3_length: 16; j_call: TRGJP2; cdr3_nt: TGTGCCACCTGGGTTGCCCAATATAGTAGTGATTGGATCAAGACGTTT; cdr3_aa: CATWVAQYSSDWIKTF
v_call: TRGV8; clone_size: few; cdr3_length: 11; j_call: TRGJP2; cdr3_nt: TGTGCCACCTGGGAAAGATGGATCAAGACGTTT; cdr3_aa: CATWERWIKTF
v_call: TRGV3; clone_size: few; cdr3_length: 14; j_call: TRGJ1/TRGJ2; cdr3_nt: TGTGCCACCTGGGACAGGCCCCCGGGGTATAAGAAACTCTTT; cdr3_aa: CATWDRPPGYKKLF
v_call: TRGV5; clone_size: medium-sized; cdr3_length: 12; j_call: TRGJ1/TRGJ2; cdr3_nt: TGTGCCACCTGGGACAAATATTATAAGAAACTCTTT; cdr3_aa: CATWDKYYKKLF
v_call: TRGV5; clone_size: few; cdr3_length: 16; j_call: TRGJ1/TRGJ2; cdr3_nt: TGTGCCGCCTGGGACAGACGGAGAGATAGGGATTATAAGAAACTCTTT; cdr3_aa: CAAWDRRRDRDYKKLF
v_call: TRGV9; clone_size: few; cdr3_length: 14; j_call: TRGJ1/TRGJ2; cdr3_nt: TGTGCCTTGTGGGAGGATGGGAATTATTATAAGAAACTCTTT; cdr3_aa: CALWEDGNYYKKLF
v_call: TRGV5; clone_size: NA; cdr3_length: 16; j_call: TRGJ1/TRGJ2; cdr3_nt: TGTGCCACCTGGGACACGACTTACACGTGGGGTTATAAGAAACTCTTT; cdr3_aa: CATWDTTYTWGYKKLF
v_call: TRGV2; clone_size: NA; cdr3_length: 14; j_call: TRGJ1/TRGJ2; cdr3_nt: TGTGCCACCTGGGACGGGCAGCGTTATTATAAGAAACTCTTT; cdr3_aa: CATWDGQRYYKKLF
v_call: TRGV2; clone_size: medium-sized; cdr3_length: 12; j_call: TRGJP1; cdr3_nt: TGTGCCACCTGGGGCACTGGTTGGTTCAAGATATTT; cdr3_aa: CATWGTGWFKIF
v_call: TRGV4; clone_size: NA; cdr3_length: 14; j_call: TRGJ1/TRGJ2; cdr3_nt: TGTGCCACCTGGGACGGGCATAGAGGGTATAAGAAACTCTTT; cdr3_aa: CATWDGHRGYKKLF
v_call: TRGV9; clone_size: few; cdr3_length: 12; j_call: TRGJ1/TRGJ2; cdr3_nt: TGTGCCTTGTGGGAGGTTGGCTATAAGAAACTCTTT; cdr3_aa: CALWEVGYKKLF
v_call: TRGV9; clone_size: NA; cdr3_length: 15; j_call: TRGJ1/TRGJ2; cdr3_nt: TGTGCCTTGTGGGAGGAAGAGTATTGTTATTATAAGAAACTCTTT; cdr3_aa: CALWEEEYCYYKKLF
v_call: TRGV4; clone_size: NA; cdr3_length: 14; j_call: TRGJ1/TRGJ2; cdr3_nt: TGTGCCACCTGGGATGGGAGTAATTATTATAAGAAACTCTTT; cdr3_aa: CATWDGSNYYKKLF
v_call: TRGV3; clone_size: few; cdr3_length: 15; j_call: TRGJP2; cdr3_nt: TGTGCCACCTGGGATGCATATAGTAGTGATTGGATCAAGACGTTT; cdr3_aa: CATWDAYSSDWIKTF
v_call: TRGV2; clone_size: NA; cdr3_length: 13; j_call: TRGJ1/TRGJ2; cdr3_nt: TGTGCCACCTGGGACGGGCAAGATTATAAGAAACTCTTT; cdr3_aa: CATWDGQDYKKLF
v_call: TRGV5; clone_size: NA; cdr3_length: 14; j_call: TRGJ1/TRGJ2; cdr3_nt: TGTGCCACCTGGGACACCCATTTCTATTATAAGAAACTCTTT; cdr3_aa: CATWDTHFYYKKLF
v_call: TRGV8; clone_size: NA; cdr3_length: 12; j_call: TRGJP2; cdr3_nt: TGTGCCACCTGGCCGAAGGATTGGATCAAGACGTTT; cdr3_aa: CATWPKDWIKTF